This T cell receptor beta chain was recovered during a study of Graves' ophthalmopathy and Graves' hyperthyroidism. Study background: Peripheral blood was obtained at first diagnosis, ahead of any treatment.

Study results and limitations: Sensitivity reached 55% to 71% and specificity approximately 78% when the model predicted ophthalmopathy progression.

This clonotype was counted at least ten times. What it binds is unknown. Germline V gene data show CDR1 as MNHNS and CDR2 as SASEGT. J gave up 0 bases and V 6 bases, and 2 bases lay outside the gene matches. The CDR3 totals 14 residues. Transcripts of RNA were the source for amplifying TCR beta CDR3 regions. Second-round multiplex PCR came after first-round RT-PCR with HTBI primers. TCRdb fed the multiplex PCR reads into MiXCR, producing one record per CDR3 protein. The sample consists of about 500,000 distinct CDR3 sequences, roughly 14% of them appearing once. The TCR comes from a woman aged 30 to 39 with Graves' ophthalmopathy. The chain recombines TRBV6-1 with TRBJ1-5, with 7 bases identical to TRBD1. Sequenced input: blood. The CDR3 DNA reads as TGTGCCAGCAGCAGGGGGAATAGCAATCAGCCCCAGCATTTT. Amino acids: CASSRGNSNQPQHF.